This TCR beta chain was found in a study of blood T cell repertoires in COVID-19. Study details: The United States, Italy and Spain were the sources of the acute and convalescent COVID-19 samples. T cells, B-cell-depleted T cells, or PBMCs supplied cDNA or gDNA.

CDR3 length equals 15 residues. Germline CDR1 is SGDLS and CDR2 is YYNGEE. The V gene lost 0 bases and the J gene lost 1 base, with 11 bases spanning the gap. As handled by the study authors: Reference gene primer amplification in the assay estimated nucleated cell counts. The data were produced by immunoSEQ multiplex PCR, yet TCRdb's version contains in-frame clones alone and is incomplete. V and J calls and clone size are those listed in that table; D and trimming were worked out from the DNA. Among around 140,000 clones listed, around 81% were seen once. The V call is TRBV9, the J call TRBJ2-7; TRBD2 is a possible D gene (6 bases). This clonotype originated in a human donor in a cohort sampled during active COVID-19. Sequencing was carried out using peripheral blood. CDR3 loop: CASSVGPRGSYEQYF. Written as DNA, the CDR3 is TGTGCCAGCAGCGTAGGACCCCGGGGGTCCTACGAGCAGTACTTC.